This T cell receptor (beta chain) was profiled in a study of post-analysis software for immune sequencing data. Study results and limitations: Relative to controls, patients had five TRBV segments at higher frequency, with TRBV5-6, TRBV5-1 and TRBV20-1 among these.

With regard to this clonotype: As yet, its antigen is unknown.

TCR beta libraries were prepared from cDNA with unique molecular identifiers. TCRdb redid the calling of the PCR reads with MiXCR, one entry per CDR3 protein. The table includes about 570,000 distinct CDR3 sequences, around a third detected once. The CDR3 contains 13 residues. Trimming left V 3 bases short and J 4 bases short, with 8 bases between. Per germline, CDR1 KGHDR and CDR2 SFDVKD. Sequenced material: blood. This clonotype was sampled from a girl between 2 and 17 years old with multiple sclerosis. This sequence joins TRBV24-1 and TRBJ1-1; D unclear. This CDR3 reads CATSDQPGTEAFF. The CDR3 nucleotides read TGTGCCACCAGTGATCAACCCGGCACTGAAGCTTTCTTT.